This T cell receptor beta chain was sequenced during a study of Ad26.COV2.S vaccination and SARS-CoV-2 variants. This clone was detected only once. This CDR3 spans 16 amino acids. V was pared by 3 bases and J by 6 bases, with 20 bases between. Germline V gene data show CDR1 as MGHRA and CDR2 as YSYEKL. Treatment defined: around 19 received Ad26.COV2.S at low or high dose, single or two shots; about 5 received placebo; per-sample allocation not given. Samples analyzed were those drawn on day 63 after the first vaccine or placebo injection. Assay: immunoSEQ multiplex PCR; the TCRdb copy retains only in-frame clones and omits some. The sample carries 350,000 to 450,000 clones, about 80% recorded once.

This clonotype originated in a person aged 18-60 years who received the Ad26.COV2.S COVID-19 vaccine or a placebo. The chain uses TRBV4-1 and TRBJ2-5; tentatively, D is TRBD2 (6 bases). Sequencing used peripheral blood, obtained in a trial of Ad26.COV2.S vaccine versus placebo. The CDR3 DNA reads as TGCGCCAGCAGCCAGCTCGGCGGCGGGACGGGGAAGACCCAGTACTTC. Its translation is CASSQLGGGTGKTQYF.